This TCR beta chain originates from a study of T-cell reconstitution after alpha-beta-depleted transplantation in children. Broader study findings: The origin of alpha-beta T cells about two months after transplant was reportedly several hundred expanded graft clones. Newly produced T cells mostly accounted for T-cell counts and diversity one year post-transplant. It was surviving recipient T cells and thymic progenitors that gave some patients high TCRbeta diversity at day 60.

The V segment lost 3 bases and the J segment 6 bases; nucleotides outside the gene matches: 6. Looked up from germline, CDR1 is SGHTA and CDR2 is FQGNSA. This CDR3 has 15 amino acids. Unique molecular identifiers tagged the TCRbeta library. TCRdb recomputed calls from the PCR reads with MiXCR, one row per CDR3 protein. Of 98,000 or so distinct CDR3 sequences listed, 23% are singletons. This clonotype was found a few times. Its antigen is currently unknown. This chain joins TRBV7-2 and TRBJ2-3, with 10 positions matching TRBD2. The sequence was collected from a boy between 2 and 10 years old with acute lymphoblastic leukemia, due to receive a stem cell transplant. Here the sequenced sample was PBMCs, taken before TCRalphabeta/CD19-depleted stem cell transplant. CDR3 in DNA: TGTGCCAGCAGCTTGGCTAGCGGGAGCGCCGATACGCAGTATTTT. This translates into CASSLASGSADTQYF.